Described below is a single TCR beta chain sequence and its context. No cognate antigen has been identified for it. A read error may produce the germline difference seen at one junction end. These data belong to a study of cytomegalovirus exposure and HLA in healthy donors (TCRdb year 2017). For context, the study as a whole: According to an earlier analysis of 587 of the donors, some 180 million T cells yielded some 110 million unique TCR beta sequences and 276 Gb of sequence data. About 300 gigabases of sequencing data and approximately 84 million unique TCR sequences were included in an early release covering under 650 HLA-typed donors. The genetic ancestry cluster associated with self-reported Caucasian donors included 80% to 90% of the 398 genotyped donors. The aim of the study was to test whether cataloging public T cell receptors could identify signatures of past pathogen exposure. The study profiled the T cell repertoires of under 700 subjects by immunosequencing and related them to cytomegalovirus serostatus. Besides the first cohort of approximately 670 subjects, a separate validation cohort made up of over 95 different subjects was used. High-throughput TCR immunosequencing, statistical association of individual TCRs with disease status, and machine learning were combined to predict cytomegalovirus infection status. To study patterns of TCR occurrence, a later analysis re-analyzed previously published TCR beta repertoires from more than 550 donors and added high-resolution HLA genotyping. Rather than drawing on any new phenotypic data, the later analysis identified candidate immune exposures from TCR beta sequences and the way those sequences occurred across donors. In an earlier analysis of roughly 540 of the donors, high-throughput TCR beta sequencing was used to judge whether each TCR beta V gene segment behaved as functional or pseudogenic. Donor age, sex, ethnicity and CMV serostatus were compiled alongside the repertoire data. In a later genetic analysis, genome-wide SNP genotypes for about 65% of the 666 donors were used, and that subset was treated as a discovery cohort. Every discovery cohort repertoire had been produced on one sequencing platform. HLA typing covered class I and class II loci at four-digit resolution. The number of typed donors differed by locus: roughly 629-640 for A, B, C, DRB1 and DQB1; some 540 for DQA1; 600 to 610 for DPA1; and some 470 for DPB1. Five DR-DQ haplotypes were treated as single units for association and clustering because of strong linkage in the cohort. On average, around 200,000 unique TCR beta nucleotide sequences were sequenced per donor among 300 to 500 genotyped donors of the cohort, with around 19% of those sequences being non-productive.

In total, fewer than 750 healthy bone marrow donors made up the cohort. Cohort members were all nominally healthy when sampled, although unrecorded immune exposures were likely present. The donor was CMV seropositive and was included in the group of almost 300 seropositive cohort members. A peripheral blood sample was provided by each donor, and peripheral blood mononuclear cells were used for TCR beta sequencing. The Qiagen DNeasy Blood Extraction Kit was used to extract genomic DNA from the blood cell samples. The germline V gene (reference sequence) sets CDR1 to LNHDA and CDR2 to SQIVND. The CDR3 runs 15 amino acids, cysteine and phenylalanine included. Kept here is only the CDR3 DNA, which spans 45 bases and is read in frame from base 1. Results and caveats for the whole study, not just this receptor: A total of 150 or so TCR beta chains were listed by the study as associated with cytomegalovirus. Approximately 16 rarely observed V segments, including chromosome 9 orphons, were excluded from the earlier analysis of several hundred of the donors because counts were too low. A later genetic analysis reported fewer N-insertions in productive TCRs among donors in an Asian-associated ancestry cluster than the roughly 700-donor mean. Linkage disequilibrium might explain the correlated functional status among segregating V segments, but an unknown experimental factor could not be excluded. This cohort had only TCR beta chains sequenced, and the lack of alpha or paired-chain data limited which features could be detected. While some public TCRs were present in many individuals, most TCR sequences turned up only very rarely across donors. At a false discovery rate of 0.05, a later analysis linked 16,951 TCR beta sequences to specific HLA alleles. In a later analysis, most CMV-associated TCR beta chains were found to appear HLA-restricted, with HLA associations seemingly driven largely by CMV exposure. Compared with equally common non-associated chains, HLA-associated TCR beta chains in a later analysis were more clonally expanded and had lower generation probabilities. A cluster of highly shared sequence variants was judged likely to represent a technical artifact of the sequencing pipeline. A later analysis found that TCR association rates varied across HLA loci, with DRB1 alleles showing the most associated TCRs and HLA-C alleles the fewest. Roughly uniform sequencing depth across donors was assumed in presence/absence analyses, although this assumption may not hold. It was suggested by the authors that the approach could potentially be generalized to other disease states and immunological phenotypes. Broadly in line with IMGT annotations, most TCR beta V segments showed up in productive rearrangements about 87% or about 30% of the time in an earlier analysis of 450 to 750 of the donors. The 87-base-pair reads could not distinguish some IMGT-functional V segments, including TRBV6-2 and TRBV6-3, so those segments were excluded. Assigning TCR associations to individual alleles was difficult when HLA alleles, especially DR and DQ, strongly co-occurred. Because some donors lacked HLA typing at each locus, the association tests relied only on the typed subset. A further reported finding was that TCR beta sequences accurately predicted the HLA-A and HLA-B alleles for most subjects in the first cohort. In a later analysis, several top co-occurrence clusters were reported to appear linked to parvovirus B19, influenza, CMV and Epstein-Barr virus. The only immune exposure information available for the cohort was CMV serostatus. In vitro tests confirmed that three of the cytomegalovirus-associated TCR beta chains recognize cytomegalovirus antigens. A later genetic analysis associated a missense DCLRE1C variant with V-gene and J-gene trimming of TCR beta chains, and an independent cohort replicated the association. The classifier was reported to diagnose cytomegalovirus status with high specificity and sensitivity in both the original cohort and the validation cohort.

The method behind the library was the immunoSEQ multiplex PCR assay. For the multiplex PCR, a mixture combining 60 forward primers for TCR Vbeta segments and 13 reverse primers for TCR Jbeta segments was used. Amplification of the CDR3 region of rearranged TCR beta genes was performed with a multiplex PCR assay on genomic DNA. The Illumina HiSeq System was used to sequence the amplified TCR beta libraries as 87-base-pair reads. The authors' analysis ran thus. In a later analysis, tens of millions of unique TCR beta chains were counted across the 500 to 850 repertoires, and around 10 million of these chains were shared by at least two donors. Raw reads were error-corrected and collapsed into unique sequences with a nearest-neighbor algorithm that merged closely related sequences to remove PCR and sequencing errors. Alignment of CDR3 sequences to IMGT reference sequences was used to assign V, D and J gene segments. Each retained sequence needed at least a six-nucleotide match to both a V gene segment and a J gene segment. Rearrangements were called productive when the CDR3 lacked stop codons and stayed in frame with V and J; all others were non-productive. CDR3 was defined according to IMGT convention as the region running from the second conserved V-encoded cysteine to the conserved J-encoded phenylalanine. The earlier analysis of roughly 590 of the donors excluded any sequence lacking an unambiguous match to a single V gene segment. An earlier analysis of under 750 of the donors called V segments functional above 56.7% productive rearrangements and segregating when the between-donor standard deviation exceeded 5%. A statistical classification framework was built to diagnose cytomegalovirus status from the catalog of TCR beta chain sequences. In a later analysis, TCR nucleotide sequences were compared against IMGT/GENE-DB human TR gene sequences so that V and J genes could be assigned. Using the TCRdist pipeline, a later analysis assigned CDR3 sequences along with most-parsimonious VDJ recombination scenarios. A later analysis defined each TCR beta chain by its CDR3 amino acid sequence plus V-gene family, and excluded reads lacking a unique V-gene family. A later analysis removed 550 to 700 highly shared, low-generation-probability nucleotide sequences to deal with suspected cross-contamination and a sequencing artifact. In a later analysis, a clonal expansion index was calculated for each public chain from normalized within-repertoire ranks of inferred template counts. Generation probabilities in a later analysis came from a VDJ recombination model fitted to out-of-frame rearrangements, and those results were checked against IGoR. In a later analysis, hypergeometric tests were used to score TCR-TCR, TCR-HLA and TCR-CMV co-occurrence, with a repertoire-size bias correction applied to TCR pairs. In a later analysis, false discovery rates were estimated by permuting HLA or CMV assignments 20 times. A later analysis grouped co-occurring TCRs with DBSCAN, adding TCRdist sequence similarity when clustering within HLA-allele-positive subsets. Repertoires with fewer than 30,000 or more than 120,000 public chains, plus five repertoires with anomalous nucleotide sharing, were excluded from co-occurrence clustering. TCRdb holds this immuneACCESS table with in-frame rearrangements only. Some clones are missing; in checked studies, unresolved V genes explain under half, and the rest has no known cause. For V, J and clone size, that table is used; D and trimming come from the DNA. Present in this sample are 180,000 or so clones, around 80% of which were seen just once. Of the sample, 2% to 3% is held by the ten largest clones.

This sequence uses TRBV19 and TRBJ1-3, with the D gene uncertain. This receptor was taken from a woman aged 25 to 39 in good health and CMV-seropositive. The material sequenced was PBMCs. The DNA sequence is as follows: TGTGCCAGTCTCTCCGGACTGGCCTCTGGAAACACCGTATATTTT. The resulting protein is CASLSGLASGNTVYF.